What follows are 15 T cell receptor beta chains derived from one specimen sequenced in a study of blood T cell repertoires in COVID-19 (TCRdb year 2020). The library was made by the immunoSEQ multiplex PCR assay. In TCRdb, the immuneACCESS table is reduced to in-frame sequences with V and J assigned. These tables do not hold every clone; where another copy was compared, an unresolved V gene accounts for under half, and the others remain unexplained. A total of about 93,000 clones appear in this sample, 75% to 90% of them only once. The ten largest clones add up to roughly 20% of the sample. Material: peripheral blood. The origin of the receptors is a woman aged 80 or over with acute or convalescent COVID-19.

V and J are TRBV4-1 and TRBJ1-5; a possible D gene is TRBD1 (5 bases). Germline V CDR1 and CDR2: MGHRA, YSYEKL. The CDR3 is 16 amino acids. V was trimmed by 2 bases and J by 6 bases, leaving 17 bases between them. DNA for the CDR3: TGCGCCAGCAGCCAATTGCTTGGGGGGAGGCGTCAGCCCCAGCATTTT. As protein: CASSQLLGGRRQPQHF.

J is TRBJ1-4 and V is TRBV9, with TRBD1 matching over 9 bases. This CDR3 spans 15 amino acids. Per the germline V gene, CDR1 is SGDLS and CDR2 is YYNGEE. V shed 4 bases and J 7 bases; nucleotides not matched to a gene: 8. This chain's CDR3 is CASSSRTGVGEKLFF. CDR3 nucleotide sequence: TGTGCCAGCAGCTCCAGGACAGGGGTGGGTGAAAAACTGTTTTTT.

The chain has TRBV7-9 and TRBJ2-7; D is possibly TRBD2 (6 bases). The CDR3 runs 16 residues. Germline lookup yields CDR1 SEHNR and CDR2 FQNEAQ (reference sequence). V dropped 4 bases and J dropped 3 bases, with 19 bases sitting between them. CDR3 amino acids: CASSSERGRQHYEQYF. The CDR3 DNA follows: TGTGCCAGCAGCTCGGAACGAGGGAGGCAACACTACGAGCAGTACTTC.

The V gene is TRBV19, the J gene TRBJ2-1; possibly TRBD1 for D (5 bases). Germline assignment: CDR1 LNHDA and CDR2 SQIVND (reference sequence). The V end lost 6 bases, the J end lost 4 bases, and 7 bases lay between the germline ends. CDR3 length: 12 amino acids. In DNA, the CDR3 is TGTGCCAGTAGCGACAGTTACAATGAGCAGTTCTTC. Translated, it gives CASSDSYNEQFF.

The V and J genes are TRBV6-5 and TRBJ2-5, with D possibly matching TRBD1 (5 bases). The CDR3 has 13 residues. Germline V gene data show CDR1 as MNHEY and CDR2 as SVGAGI. V was shortened by 3 bases and J by 4 bases, with 9 bases between the two germline ends. The CDR3 nucleotides are TGTGCCAGCAGTTATGACAGAGGAGAGACCCAGTACTTC. Translated: CASSYDRGETQYF.

The chain carries TRBV6-5 and TRBJ2-2; TRBD1 aligns across 7 bases. Per germline, CDR1 MNHEY and CDR2 SVGAGI. This CDR3 is built from 15 residues. The ends lost 2 bases at V and 3 bases at J; junction bases unmatched: 3. For the CDR3, the DNA is TGTGCCAGCAGTTACGGGACAGTTTACACCGGGGAGCTGTTTTTT. Protein sequence: CASSYGTVYTGELFF.

V usage is TRBV21-1 and J usage is TRBJ1-1; TRBD1 is taken as the D call from the table, unchecked against the DNA. TRBV21-1 is designated a pseudogene. The CDR3 has 13 amino acids. Here the CDR3 DNA reads TGTGCCAGCAGTCCCGACAGGGGCACTGAAGCTTTCTTT. As protein: CASSPDRGTEAFF.

The chain carries TRBV4-2 and TRBJ1-1; 10 nucleotides align to TRBD1. Trimming removed 1 base from V and 6 bases from J; junction bases left unmatched: 14. Germline V CDR1 and CDR2: LGHNA, YNFKEQ. The CDR3 has 18 amino acids. CDR3 sequence: CASSQGTDRGGTSPEAFF. The CDR3 DNA follows: TGTGCCAGCAGCCAAGGAACGGACAGGGGGGGAACTTCACCTGAAGCTTTCTTT.

This sequence joins TRBV11-3 and TRBJ2-7; 14 nucleotides agree with TRBD2. This CDR3 region has 18 residues. With 3 bases clipped from V and 3 bases from J, the junction kept 10 bases outside the gene matches. CDR1 and CDR2 (germline): SGHNT, YENEEA. CDR3 bases: TGTGCCAGCAGCTTGAAACTCACGGGACTAGCGGGAGTCTACGAGCAGTACTTC. This encodes CASSLKLTGLAGVYEQYF.

The CDR3 bases are TGTGCCAGCAGCGCTGGACTAGCGGGGGGGCCGAGCTATGAGCAGTTCTTC. Its protein product is CASSAGLAGGPSYEQFF. V usage is TRBV7-8 and J usage is TRBJ2-1, with 15 bases identical to TRBD2. V lost 5 bases, J lost 8 bases, and 10 bases stayed unmatched. CDR1 SGHVS and CDR2 FQNEAQ come from the germline V gene. The CDR3 contains 17 residues.

The chain couples TRBV27 to TRBJ2-1; 8 bases are shared with TRBD1. Germline-derived CDR1 and CDR2 are MNHEY and SMNVEV (reference sequence). This CDR3 comprises 13 residues. V lost 5 bases, J lost 7 bases, and 4 bases stayed unmatched. The CDR3 loop is CASSDRGMNEQFF. CDR3 nucleotide sequence: TGTGCCAGCAGTGACAGGGGAATGAATGAGCAGTTCTTC.

This clone was detected only a few times. The V and J genes are TRBV5-8 and TRBJ1-5, with TRBD1 identical over 9 bases. CDR3 size: 13 residues. The V and J ends lost 5 bases and 9 bases, in that order; junction bases with no gene match: 6. The germline V gene has CDR1 SGHTS and CDR2 YDEGEE. CDR3 sequence reads: CASSGQGFPPQHF. CDR3 in DNA: TGTGCCAGCAGTGGACAGGGGTTCCCGCCCCAGCATTTT.

A single count supports this clone. This chain joins TRBV19 and TRBJ2-1; a weak D match, TRBD1 (6 bases). Germline V gives CDR1 LNHDA, CDR2 SQIVND (reference sequence). CDR3 length: 15 amino acids. Trimming took 3 bases from V and 5 from J, leaving 14 bases between them. The CDR3 DNA is TGTGCCAGTAGTATTCCCGGGACACTTAACAATGAGCAGTTCTTC. Translation: CASSIPGTLNNEQFF.

CDR3: CASSFSGAYQETQYF. CDR3 coding DNA: TGCGCCAGCAGCTTTAGCGGGGCGTACCAAGAGACCCAGTACTTC. The chain uses TRBV5-1 and TRBJ2-5; 8 positions agree with TRBD2. The CDR3 covers 15 residues. V trimming: 2 bases; J trimming: 0 bases; junction bases outside the gene matches: 3. Germline V gene lookup returns CDR1 SGHRS and CDR2 YFSETQ.

This chain links TRBV6-2 or TRBV6-3 with TRBJ2-3; D might be TRBD1 (5 bases). V lost 2 bases, J lost 8 bases, and 14 bases lay in between. There are 14 residues in the CDR3. CDR1 is MNHEY and CDR2 is SVGEGT in the germline V gene. CDR3 protein: CASSYAPREGTQYF. The CDR3 bases are TGTGCCAGCAGTTACGCTCCCAGGGAAGGTACGCAGTATTTT.